The rows below give T cell receptor beta chains drawn from one sample of a study of T cell clonotyping in hematopoietic cell transplantation. Sequencing was performed with immunoSEQ multiplex PCR; in TCRdb, only in-frame clones are kept and a portion is missing. Of about 36,000 clones in the sample, roughly 94% were seen once. This material consisted of peripheral blood mononuclear cells, taken before stem cell transplant. These receptor sequences come from a man aged 35 to 55 with chronic myeloid leukemia. Some clones in this sample may be carry-over from other donors' samples. CDR3s leave out the opening cysteine and the closing phenylalanine or tryptophan.

V	J	CDR3
TRBV9	TRBJ2-7	ASSAQGTSYEQY
TRBV27	TRBJ1-6	ASSFLTTGQNSPLH
TRBV7-2	TRBJ2-3	ASSWGTQQAQY
TRBV7-2	TRBJ2-1	ASSLSSYNEQF
TRBV2	TRBJ1-1	ASQDSWGTEAF
TRBV6-1	TRBJ2-1	ASTTWTYNEQF
TRBV5-6	TRBJ1-2	ASSYGQGALLNGYT
TRBV27	TRBJ1-1	ASSFSRSLGVSTEAF
TRBV7-2	TRBJ2-1	ASSFYDEQF
TRBV2	TRBJ1-3	ASKDRTSGNTIY
TRBV2	TRBJ2-7	ASSVRRGYEQY
TRBV28	TRBJ2-7	ASSSPLRREVYEQY
TRBV19	TRBJ2-4	ASSREAQGLRNIQY
TRBV1	TRBJ1-3	TSSQEVGRAFGNTIY
TRBV7-9	TRBJ1-2	ASSLDSVVRSNYGYT
TRBV11-3	TRBJ2-2	ASSLQNTGELF
TRBV18	TRBJ2-7	ASSPTSGGNYEQY
TRBV28	TRBJ2-7	ASNSPGHKNYEQY
TRBV30	TRBJ1-4	AWSRAGLNEKLF
TRBV30	TRBJ1-2	AWNPGGYGYT
TRBV27	TRBJ1-1	ASSSVRRAYTEAF
TRBV5-6	TRBJ1-6	ASSFGYRFSPLH
TRBV6-6	TRBJ2-3	AVGSTDTQY
TRBV5-6	TRBJ2-7	ASSWTGDGWDEQY
TRBV7-2	TRBJ1-5	ASSLTAGNQPQH
TRBV6-4	TRBJ2-3	ASSETGGTDTQY
TRBV25-1	TRBJ1-6	ASSEFRGTNNSPLH
TRBV5-1	TRBJ1-1	ASSFQGNTEAF
TRBV6-4	TRBJ1-2	ASSPSRGSNYGYT
TRBV4-1	TRBJ1-1	ASSQTAMNTEAF
TRBV9	TRBJ1-4	ASSATGTDEKLF
TRBV7-3	TRBJ1-2	ASSFGTGGYGYT
TRBV30	TRBJ1-4	ALSGGPGEKLF
TRBV29-1	TRBJ2-7	SVIHRDRLYEQY
TRBV6-5	TRBJ2-7	ASSYSRGNEQY
TRBV7-9	TRBJ2-6	ASSFRSGANVLT
TRBV28	TRBJ2-7	ASSSLEGGEQY
TRBV27	TRBJ2-7	ASSFLTSGGGLPYEQY
TRBV11-3	TRBJ2-1	ASSLDRTGNRNEQF
TRBV7-3	TRBJ2-2	ASSRGTGGAGELF
TRBV29-1	TRBJ2-7	SVEGPGQTTYEQY